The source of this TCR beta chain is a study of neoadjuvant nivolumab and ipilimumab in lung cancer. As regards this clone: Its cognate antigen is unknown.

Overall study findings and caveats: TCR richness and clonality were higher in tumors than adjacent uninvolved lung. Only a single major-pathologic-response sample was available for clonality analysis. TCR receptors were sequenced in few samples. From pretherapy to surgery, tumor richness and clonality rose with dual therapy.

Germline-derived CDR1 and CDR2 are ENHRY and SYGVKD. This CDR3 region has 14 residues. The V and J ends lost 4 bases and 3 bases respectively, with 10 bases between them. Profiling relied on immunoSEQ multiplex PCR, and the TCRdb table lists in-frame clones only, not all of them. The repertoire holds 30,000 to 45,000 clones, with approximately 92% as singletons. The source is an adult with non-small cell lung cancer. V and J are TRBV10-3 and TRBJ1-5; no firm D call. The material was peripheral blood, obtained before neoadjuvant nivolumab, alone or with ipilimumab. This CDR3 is CAISGVSDNQPQHF. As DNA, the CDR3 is TGTGCCATCAGTGGGGTTTCAGACAATCAGCCCCAGCATTTT.